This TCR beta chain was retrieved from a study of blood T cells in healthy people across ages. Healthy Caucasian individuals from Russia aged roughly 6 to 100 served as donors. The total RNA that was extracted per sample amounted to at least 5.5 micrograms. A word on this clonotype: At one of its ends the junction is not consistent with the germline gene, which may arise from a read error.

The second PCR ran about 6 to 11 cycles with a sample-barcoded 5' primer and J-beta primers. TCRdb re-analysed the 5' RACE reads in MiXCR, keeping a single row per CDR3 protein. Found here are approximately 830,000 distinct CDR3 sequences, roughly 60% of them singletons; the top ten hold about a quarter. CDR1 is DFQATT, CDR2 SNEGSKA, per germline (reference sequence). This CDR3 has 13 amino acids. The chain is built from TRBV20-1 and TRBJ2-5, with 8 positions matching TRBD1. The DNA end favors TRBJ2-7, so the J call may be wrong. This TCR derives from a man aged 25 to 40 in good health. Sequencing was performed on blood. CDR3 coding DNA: TGCAGTGCCTGGGACAGGTCCTCCTGCGAGCAGTACTTC. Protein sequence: CSAWDRSSCEQYF.